These 22 T cell receptor beta chains came from one sample sequenced in a study of PD-L1 blockade in urothelial cancer. Time point reported: pretreatment peripheral blood. Only in-frame clones appear in the TCRdb table, and some are missing; sequencing was by immunoSEQ multiplex PCR. Among around 71,000 clones, about 85% were seen once, and the ten largest hold under 8.5%. Sequencing used PBMCs, obtained around atezolizumab (anti-PD-L1) treatment. These receptors were collected from a middle-aged man with urothelial cancer.

This chain uses TRBV7-8 with TRBJ2-1, with TRBD2 matching over 13 bases. This CDR3 spans 15 amino acids. Germline V gene sequence: CDR1 SGHVS, CDR2 FQNEAQ. V shed 1 base, J shed 7 bases, and the junction held 1 base outside the gene matches. CDR3 loop: CASSLGLAGGNEQFF. The CDR3, as DNA: TGTGCCAGCAGCTTAGGACTAGCGGGGGGTAATGAGCAGTTCTTC.

This chain links TRBV5-8 with TRBJ2-1; the match to TRBD2 covers 13 bases. Germline V gene lookup returns CDR1 SGHTS and CDR2 YDEGEE. Trimming took 4 bases from V and 7 from J; bases not matched to a gene: 5. This CDR3 comprises 15 residues. CDR3 nucleotide sequence: TGTGCCAGCAGCGGAAGGACTAGCGGGAGTAATGAGCAGTTCTTC. Its protein is CASSGRTSGSNEQFF.

The CDR3 here is CASSEGSSGTLRTQYF. For the CDR3, the DNA is TGTGCCAGCAGTGAAGGTTCTAGCGGGACGCTAAGGACCCAGTACTTC. The V gene is TRBV6-1, the J gene TRBJ2-5, with 9 bases aligning to TRBD2. Trimming cost V 1 base and J 7 bases; bases outside gene matches: 10. CDR3 size: 16 residues. CDR1 and CDR2 (germline): MNHNS, SASEGT.

The rearrangement links TRBV5-5 to TRBJ2-7; the D gene is possibly TRBD1 (6 bases). Per the germline V gene, CDR1 is SGHKS and CDR2 is YYEKEE (reference sequence). The CDR3 covers 13 residues. V lost 6 bases to trimming and J lost 6 bases, with 16 bases between them. The CDR3 DNA is TGTGCCAGCACCCCCCGGCAGGGGCGCGAGCAGTACTTC. Encoded protein: CASTPRQGREQYF.

The chain links TRBV2 to TRBJ2-2, with 8 bases matching TRBD2. The CDR3 runs to 15 residues. Trimming removed 6 bases from V and 3 bases from J; junction bases left unmatched: 6. The germline V gene encodes CDR1 SNHLY and CDR2 FYNNEI. The CDR3 is CASRGGTSHTGELFF. The CDR3 DNA sequence: TGTGCCAGCAGGGGGGGGACTAGTCACACCGGGGAGCTGTTTTTT. The whole variable domain, remainder taken from reference TRBV2 and TRBJ2-2, is EPEVTQTPSHQVTQMGQEVILRCVPISNHLYFYWYRQILGQKVEFLVSFYNNEISEKSEIFDDQFSVERPDGSNFTLKIRSTKLEDSAMYFCASRGGTSHTGELFFGEGSRLTVL.

DNA for the CDR3: TGTGCCAGTAGTAACGGCGGGACAGGGGAGACTGAAGCTTTCTTT. It is translated as CASSNGGTGETEAFF. This chain uses TRBV19 with TRBJ1-1; 10 nucleotides match TRBD1. From germline, CDR1 is LNHDA and CDR2 SQIVND (reference sequence). After removal of 4 bases from V and 5 bases from J, the junction contained 7 bases not matched to a gene. This CDR3 is 15 amino acids long.

The rearrangement joins TRBV2 to TRBJ1-5; tentatively, D is TRBD1 (5 bases). The CDR3 loop spans 13 amino acids. Germline V gene data show CDR1 as SNHLY and CDR2 as FYNNEI. Trimming cost V 6 bases and J 5 bases, with 11 bases left between them. The CDR3 DNA sequence: TGTGCCAGCAGGCAGGGTCTCGATCAGCCCCAGCATTTT. Its translation: CASRQGLDQPQHF.

The V and J genes are TRBV19 and TRBJ2-4; D is uncertain. Germline CDR1 LNHDA, CDR2 SQIVND (reference sequence). This CDR3 is built from 13 residues. V lost 1 base to trimming and J lost 4 bases, with 5 bases between them. Here the CDR3 DNA reads TGTGCCAGTAGTATAGGGCAGAAAAACATTCAGTACTTC. This gives the protein CASSIGQKNIQYF.

This chain uses TRBV14 with TRBJ2-1; 7 nucleotides align to TRBD2. The V gene end was trimmed by 1 base and the J gene end by 15 bases; junction bases not matched to a gene: 12. Per the germline V gene, CDR1 is SGHDN and CDR2 is FVKESK. The CDR3 runs to 14 residues. The CDR3 is CASSQGGAGVVRFF. For the CDR3, the DNA is TGTGCCAGCAGCCAAGGGGGCGCGGGGGTTGTTCGGTTCTTC.

The chain's CDR3 is CASDLQGAQYF. The DNA for the CDR3 is TGTGCTTCCGACCTACAGGGGGCCCAGTACTTC. The chain employs TRBV30 and TRBJ2-5; 8 bases fit TRBD1. This CDR3 contains 11 residues. The germline V gene has CDR1 GTSNPN and CDR2 SVGIG (reference sequence). Full variable domain (missing parts from reference TRBV30 and TRBJ2-5): SQTIHQWPATLVQPVGSPLSLECTVEGTSNPNLYWYRQAAGRGLQLLFYSVGIGQISSEVPQNLSASRPQDRQFILSSKKLLLSDSGFYLCASDLQGAQYFGPGTRLLVL.

The table lists this clone with a count of one. The chain is built from TRBV4-2 and TRBJ1-3; TRBD1 matches at 7 bases. Losses at the gene ends were 2 bases for V and 2 bases for J; bases not matched to a gene: 9. The CDR3 is made up of 17 amino acids. Germline V lookup: CDR1 LGHNA, CDR2 YNFKEQ. Written as DNA, the CDR3 is TGTGCCAGCAGCCAATGGAACGAGGGGGCGGCTGGAAACACCATATATTTT. Protein product: CASSQWNEGAAGNTIYF.

This chain connects TRBV23-1 to TRBJ1-1, with D hard to call. TRBV23-1 is marked as an open reading frame, function uncertain. Deletions cut 6 bases from V and 0 bases from J, with 17 bases between. The CDR3 covers 16 residues. CDR3 protein: CASSLRGTPLNTEAFF. CDR3 sequence (DNA): TGCGCCAGCAGCCTTCGGGGAACTCCTCTGAACACTGAAGCTTTCTTT.

This clone appeared a single time. The V gene is TRBV29-1, the J gene TRBJ1-5; 10 bases are shared with TRBD1. Trimming at V came to 4 bases and at J to 2 bases, leaving 2 bases not matched to a gene. The CDR3 runs to 14 residues. CDR1 and CDR2 from the germline V gene are SQVTM and ANQGSEA. In DNA, the CDR3 is TGCAGCGTTGGGACAGGGGGAGGCAATCAGCCCCAGCATTTT. It yields the protein CSVGTGGGNQPQHF.

This clone has a handful of counts. The genes are TRBV28 and TRBJ1-5; D possibly corresponds to TRBD1 (6 bases). This CDR3 spans 15 amino acids. Per the germline V gene, CDR1 is MDHEN and CDR2 is SYDVKM. Trimming shortened V by 5 bases and J by 0 bases, and 11 bases separated the two germline ends. CDR3 DNA: TGTGCCAGCAGTCGGACAGTCTCTAGCAATCAGCCCCAGCATTTT. This sequence encodes CASSRTVSSNQPQHF.

This clone has only one observation. This rearrangement joins TRBV19 to TRBJ2-1, with TRBD2 matching over 11 bases. The CDR3 sequence is 15 residues long. V lost 6 bases, J lost 7 bases, and 8 bases stayed unmatched. The germline V gene has CDR1 LNHDA and CDR2 SQIVND (reference sequence). In DNA form, the CDR3 reads TGTGCCAGTAGCCGCCCGGGACTAGCGGTTAATGAGCAGTTCTTC. It is translated as CASSRPGLAVNEQFF.

The V call is TRBV4-3, the J call TRBJ2-7; TRBD1 matches 12 bases. Germline values: CDR1 LGHNA, CDR2 YSLEER. With 4 bases clipped from V and 4 bases from J, the junction kept 5 bases outside the gene matches. The CDR3 is made up of 15 amino acids. Here the CDR3 reads CASSPGTGGYYEQYF. The CDR3 DNA reads as TGCGCCAGCAGCCCAGGGACAGGGGGCTATTACGAGCAGTACTTC.

This clone was detected a few times. The V and J genes are TRBV19 and TRBJ1-2, with unresolved D. The V end was cut by 5 bases, the J end by 7 bases, with 17 bases between. The CDR3 extends over 14 amino acids. CDR1 is LNHDA, CDR2 SQIVND, per germline (reference sequence). The CDR3 loop is CASSPPNGYLGYTF. The DNA for the CDR3 is TGTGCCAGTAGTCCGCCGAACGGTTATCTTGGCTACACCTTC.

This clone showed up just once. The chain combines TRBV27 with TRBJ2-1; tentatively, D is TRBD2 (5 bases). Trimming took off 6 bases at V and 4 bases at J, with 16 bases between the two ends. The CDR3 runs to 15 residues. Looked up from germline, CDR1 is MNHEY and CDR2 is SMNVEV (reference sequence). In DNA form, the CDR3 reads TGTGCCAGCAGCCTTTCGGGGATTCGGTACAATGAGCAGTTCTTC. This translates into CASSLSGIRYNEQFF.

The chain joins TRBV19 to TRBJ2-7, with 12 nucleotides matching TRBD1. Germline V gives CDR1 LNHDA, CDR2 SQIVND (reference sequence). The CDR3 consists of 16 residues. The V and J ends lost 4 bases and 6 bases, in that order; junction bases with no gene match: 10. CDR3: CASSKIIGTGGAEQYF. CDR3 sequence (DNA): TGTGCCAGTAGTAAAATAATCGGGACAGGGGGCGCCGAGCAGTACTTC.

The sample holds one count of this clone. The CDR3 reads CASSLAVAERGETQYF. The CDR3 region has the DNA TGTGCCAGCAGCTTAGCGGTAGCGGAGAGGGGAGAGACCCAGTACTTC. The V gene is TRBV11-2, the J gene TRBJ2-5; TRBD2 is a possible D gene (6 bases). Per germline, CDR1 SGHAT and CDR2 FQNNGV. V was trimmed by 1 base and J by 4 bases, leaving 16 bases between them. The CDR3 length is 16 residues. Together with reference TRBV11-2 and TRBJ2-5, the CDR3 gives the full variable domain: EAGVAQSPRYKIIEKRQSVAFWCNPISGHATLYWYQQILGQGPKLLIQFQNNGVVDDSQLPKDRFSAERLKGVDSTLKIQPAKLEDSAVYLCASSLAVAERGETQYFGPGTRLLVL.

The J gene is TRBJ2-7, the V gene TRBV27; TRBD2 aligns across 10 bases. Germline V gene data show CDR1 as MNHEY and CDR2 as SMNVEV (reference sequence). The CDR3 has 14 amino acids. Trimming removed 4 bases from V and 5 bases from J; junction bases left unmatched: 5. CDR3 protein: CASSYLAGANEQYF. DNA for the CDR3: TGTGCCAGCAGTTACCTAGCGGGAGCCAACGAGCAGTACTTC.

This clone was counted a few times. V gene TRBV15 combines with J gene TRBJ2-7, with a possible D match to TRBD1 (6 bases). The germline V gene encodes CDR1 LNHNV and CDR2 YYDKDF (reference sequence). Trimming stripped 1 base from V and 3 bases from J, with 13 bases between. The CDR3 contains 15 residues. CDR3 in amino acids: CATSRGDRDNYEQYF. The CDR3, as DNA: TGTGCCACCAGCAGAGGGGACCGGGACAACTACGAGCAGTACTTC.